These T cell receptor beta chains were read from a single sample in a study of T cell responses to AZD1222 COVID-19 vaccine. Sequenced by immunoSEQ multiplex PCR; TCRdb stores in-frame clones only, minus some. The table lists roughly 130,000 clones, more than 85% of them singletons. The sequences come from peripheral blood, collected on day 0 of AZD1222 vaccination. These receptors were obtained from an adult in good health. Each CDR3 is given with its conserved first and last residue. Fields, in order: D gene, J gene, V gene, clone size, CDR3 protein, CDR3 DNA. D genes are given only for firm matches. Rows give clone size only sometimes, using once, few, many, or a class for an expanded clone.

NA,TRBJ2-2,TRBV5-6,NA,CASSLRPGTGELFF,TGTGCCAGCAGCCTAAGGCCGGGCACCGGGGAGCTGTTTTTT
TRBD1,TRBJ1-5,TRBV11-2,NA,CASGTGLNQPQHF,TGTGCCAGCGGGACAGGGCTCAATCAGCCCCAGCATTTT
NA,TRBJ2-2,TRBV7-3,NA,CASSSDTGELFF,TGTGCCAGCAGCTCGGACACCGGGGAGCTGTTTTTT
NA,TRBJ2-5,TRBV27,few,CASSYREPLQETQYF,TGTGCCAGCAGTTACAGGGAGCCCCTACAAGAGACCCAGTACTTC
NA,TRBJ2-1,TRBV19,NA,CASRGGTDSYNEQFF,TGTGCCAGCAGGGGAGGGACAGACTCCTACAATGAGCAGTTCTTC
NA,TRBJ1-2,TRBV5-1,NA,CASSFLARNYGYTF,TGCGCCAGCAGCTTTTTGGCGCGTAACTATGGCTACACCTTC
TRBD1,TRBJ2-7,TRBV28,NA,CASEGQSYEQYF,TGTGCCAGCGAGGGACAGAGCTACGAGCAGTACTTC
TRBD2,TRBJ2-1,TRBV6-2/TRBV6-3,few,CASSRGGDGFEQFF,TGTGCCAGCAGCCGCGGGGGTGATGGGTTTGAGCAGTTCTTC
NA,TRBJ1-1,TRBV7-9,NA,CASSLDGAGLLNTEAFF,TGTGCCAGCAGCTTAGACGGGGCGGGACTTTTGAACACTGAAGCTTTCTTT
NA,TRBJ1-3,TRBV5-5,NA,CASSLDASGAGNTIYF,TGTGCCAGCAGCTTGGACGCTTCGGGGGCTGGAAACACCATATATTTT
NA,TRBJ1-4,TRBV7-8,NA,CASSPDGRGKLFF,TGTGCCAGCAGCCCGGACGGCCGGGGGAAACTGTTTTTT
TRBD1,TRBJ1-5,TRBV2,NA,CASTQGGYNQPQHF,TGTGCCAGCACCCAGGGGGGATACAATCAGCCCCAGCATTTT
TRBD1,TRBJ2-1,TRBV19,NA,CASTIGTGLINEQFF,TGTGCCAGTACCATCGGGACAGGGCTCATCAATGAGCAGTTCTTC
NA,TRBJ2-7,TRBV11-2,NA,CASSWRETYEQYF,TGTGCCAGCAGCTGGCGGGAAACCTACGAGCAGTACTTC
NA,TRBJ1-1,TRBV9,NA,CASSVGEGSVLAFF,TGTGCCAGCAGCGTAGGGGAGGGCTCGGTGTTAGCTTTCTTT
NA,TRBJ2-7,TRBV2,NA,CASLGNSLEQYF,TGTGCCTCCCTTGGTAACTCCCTCGAGCAGTACTTC
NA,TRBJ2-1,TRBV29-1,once,CSALRSRVNEQFF,TGCAGCGCCCTCAGGTCCCGGGTGAATGAGCAGTTCTTC
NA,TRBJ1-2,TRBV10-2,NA,CASTDQSNYGYTF,TGCGCCAGCACGGACCAGTCTAACTATGGCTACACCTTC
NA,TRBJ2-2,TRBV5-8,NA,CASSLGPTMELFF,TGTGCCAGCAGCTTGGGGCCTACAATGGAGCTGTTTTTT
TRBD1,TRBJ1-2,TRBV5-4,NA,CASSLDRGGYGYTF,TGTGCCAGCAGCTTGGACAGGGGAGGCTATGGCTACACCTTC
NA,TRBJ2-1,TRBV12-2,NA,CASRPRGTSGSHRRQGMNEQFF,TGTGCAAGTCGCCCGCGCGGGACTAGCGGGAGTCATCGCAGGCAAGGGATGAATGAGCAGTTCTTC
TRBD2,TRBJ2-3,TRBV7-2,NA,CASSLVASGADTQYF,TGTGCCAGCAGCTTAGTCGCTAGCGGGGCCGATACGCAGTATTTT
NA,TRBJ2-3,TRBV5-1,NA,CASSFSSTRTDTQYF,TGCGCCAGCAGCTTCTCATCGACTCGAACAGATACGCAGTATTTT
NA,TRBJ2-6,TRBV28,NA,CASTPRAGANVLTF,TGTGCCAGCACCCCAAGGGCTGGGGCCAACGTCCTGACTTTC
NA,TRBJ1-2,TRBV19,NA,CASSIVPDEYGYTF,TGTGCCAGTAGTATAGTTCCGGACGAGTATGGCTACACCTTC
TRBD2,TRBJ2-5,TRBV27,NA,CASSQRLAGDASETQYF,TGTGCCAGCAGCCAGAGACTAGCGGGGGACGCGTCAGAGACCCAGTACTTC
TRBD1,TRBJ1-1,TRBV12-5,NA,CASGKDRLDAFF,TGTGCTAGTGGTAAGGACAGGTTGGACGCTTTCTTT
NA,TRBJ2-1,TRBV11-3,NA,CASTLNGNYNEQFF,TGTGCCAGCACCTTGAACGGGAACTACAATGAGCAGTTCTTC
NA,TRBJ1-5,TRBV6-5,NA,CASSLRAGGNQPQHF,TGTGCCAGCAGTCTTCGGGCGGGCGGCAATCAGCCCCAGCATTTT
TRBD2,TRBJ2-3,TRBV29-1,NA,CSVVPGLAGANTQYF,TGCAGCGTTGTACCCGGACTAGCGGGGGCAAATACGCAGTATTTT
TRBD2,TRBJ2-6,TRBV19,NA,CASRRAGAFLGGANVLTF,TGTGCCAGTAGGAGAGCGGGAGCCTTCTTGGGTGGGGCCAACGTCCTGACTTTC
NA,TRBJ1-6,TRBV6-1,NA,CASSEVQGGFSPLHF,TGTGCCAGCAGTGAAGTACAGGGAGGATTTTCACCCCTCCACTTT
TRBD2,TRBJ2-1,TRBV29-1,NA,CSVVGRFYNEQFF,TGCAGCGTGGTCGGGAGGTTCTACAATGAGCAGTTCTTC
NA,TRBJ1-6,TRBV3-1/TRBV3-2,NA,CASSQDLWLQSPLHF,TGTGCCAGCAGCCAAGATCTTTGGTTACAATCACCCCTCCACTTT
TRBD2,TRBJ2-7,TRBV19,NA,CASSVLAGSSYEQYF,TGTGCCAGTAGTGTACTAGCGGGAAGCTCCTACGAGCAGTACTTC
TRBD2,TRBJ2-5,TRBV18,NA,CASSPMTSGRMETQYF,TGTGCCAGCTCACCAATGACTAGCGGGAGGATGGAGACCCAGTACTTC
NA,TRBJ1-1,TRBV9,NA,CASSVSREGGTEAFF,TGTGCCAGCAGCGTGTCACGAGAGGGGGGCACTGAAGCTTTCTTT
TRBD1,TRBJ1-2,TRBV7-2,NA,CASSLKGGTGGRNGYTF,TGTGCCAGCAGCTTAAAGGGAGGGACAGGGGGCCGTAATGGCTACACCTTC
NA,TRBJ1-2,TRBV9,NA,CASSASGATRSNYGYTF,TGTGCCAGCAGCGCCTCCGGGGCCACAAGATCTAACTATGGCTACACCTTC
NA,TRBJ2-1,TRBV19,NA,CASSIRDEQFF,TGTGCCAGTAGTATAAGGGATGAGCAGTTCTTC
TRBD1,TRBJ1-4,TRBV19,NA,CASSLRQGDEKLFF,TGTGCCAGTAGTCTCAGACAGGGTGATGAAAAACTGTTTTTT
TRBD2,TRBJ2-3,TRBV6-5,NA,CASSYSPMTSNTQYF,TGTGCCAGCAGTTACTCCCCGATGACTAGCAATACGCAGTATTTT
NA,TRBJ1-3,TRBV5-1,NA,CASSLVGSQGNTIYF,TGCGCCAGCAGCTTGGTGGGGTCCCAAGGAAACACCATATATTTT